Below are 17 T cell receptor beta chains sequenced from a single sample in a study of OX40 agonist ivuxolimab in advanced cancers. Sequencing used immunoSEQ multiplex PCR; TCRdb keeps in-frame clones, though not all of them. The sample shows about 100,000 clones, approximately 84% of them seen only once. This material consisted of CD4+ or CD8+ T cells sorted from blood, taken in a trial of the OX40 agonist ivuxolimab. The source is an adult with an advanced solid tumor such as melanoma, head and neck, liver or kidney cancer.

The CDR3 loop is CASSLLGGDTGELFF. CDR3 bases: TGTGCCAGCAGCTTACTGGGGGGCGACACCGGGGAGCTGTTTTTT. The chain has TRBV7-2 and TRBJ2-2; D tentatively reads TRBD1 or TRBD2 (6 bases each). This CDR3 is 15 amino acids long. Trimming shortened V by 2 bases and J by 3 bases, and 10 bases separated the two germline ends. Germline V CDR1 and CDR2: SGHTA, FQGNSA.

This clone was found once. This sequence joins TRBV12-5 and TRBJ2-7, with D perhaps TRBD1 or TRBD2 (5 bases each). V lost 5 bases, J lost 4 bases, and 12 bases lay in between. This CDR3 region has 13 residues. Germline V CDR1 and CDR2: LGHNT, FRNRAP. The CDR3 spells CASGVGDRYEQYF. The CDR3 bases are TGTGCTAGTGGTGTCGGGGACCGGTACGAGCAGTACTTC.

For this clone: The sample has other DNA sequences that encode this CDR3 too. The chain joins TRBV15 to TRBJ1-2; unclear D gene. The V end lost 9 bases, the J end lost 4 bases, and 15 bases lay between the germline ends. Germline V CDR1 and CDR2: LNHNV, YYDKDF (reference sequence). The CDR3 extends over 13 amino acids. CDR3 region: CATSVRRAYGYTF. The CDR3 DNA reads TGTGCCACAAGCGTAAGGAGGGCCTATGGCTACACCTTC.

This CDR3 is CASSTRQLTGADTQYF. The CDR3 bases are TGTGCCAGCAGCACCCGACAGTTAACTGGGGCAGATACGCAGTATTTT. J is TRBJ2-3 and V is TRBV11-3; a weak D match, TRBD1 (5 bases). The ends were cut back, 5 bases at V and 4 bases at J, with 19 bases in the middle. The CDR3 has 16 amino acids. The germline V gene has CDR1 SGHNT and CDR2 YENEEA.

The V call is TRBV12-5, the J call TRBJ1-2; D remains ambiguous. This CDR3 spans 15 amino acids. Germline lookup yields CDR1 LGHNT and CDR2 FRNRAP. V lost 2 bases and J lost 9, with 19 bases in between. CDR3 sequence reads: CASGLPYFGSWSYTF. Written as DNA, the CDR3 is TGTGCTAGTGGTTTGCCCTACTTCGGGTCCTGGAGCTACACCTTC.

This clone was observed once. The chain couples TRBV18 to TRBJ1-2, with D uncertain. Trimming stripped 3 bases from V and 4 bases from J, with 12 bases between. The CDR3 is 14 residues long. Per germline, CDR1 KGHSH and CDR2 LQKENI. The CDR3 DNA follows: TGTGCCAGCTCACCTGAGATCCGTACCTATGGCTACACCTTC. It is translated as CASSPEIRTYGYTF.

The chain recombines TRBV9 with TRBJ1-3; D unclear. Trimming left V 6 bases short and J 0 bases short, with 10 bases between. CDR3 length: 14 residues. The germline V gene has CDR1 SGDLS and CDR2 YYNGEE. The CDR3: CASTPRGSGNTIYF. In DNA, the CDR3 is TGTGCCAGCACCCCCCGGGGCTCTGGAAACACCATATATTTT.

The genes are TRBV6-5 and TRBJ2-5; tentatively, D is TRBD1 or TRBD2 (5 bases each). The CDR3 runs 13 residues. Trimming shortened V by 6 bases and J by 3 bases, and 11 bases separated the two germline ends. Looked up from germline, CDR1 is MNHEY and CDR2 is SVGAGI. The DNA of the CDR3 is TGTGCCAGCAGGGGACGGCGAAAAGAGACCCAGTACTTC. Translation gives CASRGRRKETQYF.

The rearrangement links TRBV29-1 to TRBJ1-1; no definite D call. The CDR3 is made up of 12 amino acids. Germline lookup yields CDR1 SQVTM and CDR2 ANQGSEA. V lost 4 bases and J 1 base, leaving 7 bases between the germline ends. The CDR3 loop is CSVGHANTEAFF. The CDR3 nucleotides are TGCAGCGTTGGTCACGCGAACACTGAAGCTTTCTTT.

The V call is TRBV27, the J call TRBJ1-1; 10 positions match TRBD1. J lost 5 bases, V lost 5 bases, and 5 bases had no gene match. The CDR3 totals 14 residues. Germline CDR1 MNHEY, CDR2 SMNVEV (reference sequence). The CDR3 DNA reads TGTGCCAGCAGTCCCCGGACAGGGGGTACTGAAGCTTTCTTT. Its translation is CASSPRTGGTEAFF.

CDR3 amino acids: CSVAQGVYGYTF. For the CDR3, the DNA is TGCAGCGTTGCACAGGGTGTCTATGGCTACACCTTC. V usage is TRBV29-1 and J usage is TRBJ1-2, with a possible D match to TRBD1 (6 bases). Germline V gives CDR1 SQVTM, CDR2 ANQGSEA. Trimming took 4 bases from V and 4 from J, leaving 10 bases between them. The CDR3 sequence is 12 residues long.

The chain has TRBV6-1 and TRBJ1-3; perhaps TRBD1 as D (6 bases). The germline V and J ends were trimmed by 0 bases and 4 bases, with 16 bases remaining between them. The CDR3 spans 17 residues. The germline V gene encodes CDR1 MNHNS and CDR2 SASEGT. The chain's CDR3 is CASSEALGGLRGNTIYF. The CDR3 DNA is TGTGCCAGCAGTGAAGCGCTTGGGGGGCTAAGGGGAAACACCATATATTTT.

J is TRBJ2-1 and V is TRBV11-2; 9 nucleotides agree with TRBD2. J lost 5 bases, V lost 0 bases, and 8 bases had no gene match. The CDR3 loop spans 17 amino acids. Germline lookup yields CDR1 SGHAT and CDR2 FQNNGV. For the CDR3, the DNA is TGTGCCAGCAGCTTAGAACCTAGCGGGGCGGCCCACAATGAGCAGTTCTTC. Amino acid sequence: CASSLEPSGAAHNEQFF.

This clone was seen just once. The V and J genes are TRBV18 and TRBJ2-7, with D perhaps matching TRBD1 (7 bases). The V gene's germline CDR1 is KGHSH and CDR2 LQKENI. The CDR3 loop spans 14 amino acids. Trimming shortened V by 3 bases and J by 4 bases, and 13 bases separated the two germline ends. CDR3 protein: CASSPDRAGYEQYF. In nucleotides, the CDR3 is TGTGCCAGCTCACCCGACAGGGCGGGGTACGAGCAGTACTTC.

The chain employs TRBV5-5 and TRBJ1-1; D may be TRBD1 (5 bases). Trimming cost V 3 bases and J 11 bases, with 14 bases left between them. This CDR3 region has 12 residues. Germline V gene lookup returns CDR1 SGHKS and CDR2 YYEKEE (reference sequence). As DNA, the CDR3 is TGTGCCAGCAGCTACCAGGGCCTAGGGGCTTTCTTT. This sequence encodes CASSYQGLGAFF.

The V gene is TRBV5-4, the J gene TRBJ2-7; 9 nucleotides align to TRBD1. V was pared by 4 bases and J by 2 bases, with 7 bases of the junction left unmatched. The CDR3 contains 15 residues. Germline V gene sequence: CDR1 SGHNT, CDR2 YYREEE (reference sequence). CDR3 amino acids: CASSLADRGAYEQYF. For the CDR3, the DNA is TGTGCCAGCAGCCTGGCCGACAGGGGGGCCTACGAGCAGTACTTC.

The chain employs TRBV5-1 and TRBJ2-7; 8 bases agree with TRBD1. The J segment lost 1 base and the V segment lost 0 bases, leaving 3 bases of the junction unmatched. The CDR3 is 15 amino acids. The germline V gene has CDR1 SGHRS and CDR2 YFSETQ. The CDR3 here is CASSLGGTGSYEQYF. The DNA of the CDR3 is TGCGCCAGCAGCTTGGGGGGGACAGGTTCCTACGAGCAGTACTTC.